This TCR beta chain derives from a study of metastatic and nonmetastatic thyroid tumors. Study-level background: Comparison of repertoires was carried out across blood and tumor or nodule tissue from malignant and benign thyroid patients. Study-wide results and caveats: For both blood and tumor, malignant thyroid tumors reportedly showed significantly higher TCR beta diversity than benign nodules did.

This clone was observed many times. Its antigen is currently unknown. Germline V gives CDR1 SGHTA, CDR2 FQGNSA. The J segment lost 8 bases and the V segment lost 7 bases, leaving 11 bases of the junction unmatched. CDR3 length equals 15 residues. In the authors' workflow: A classifier of distant metastasis in papillary thyroid cancer was built from CDR3 differences (across clinicopathological groups). TCRdb re-called clones via MiXCR from the PCR reads. These V and J calls originate from TCRdb's pipeline instead of the authors' own analysis. The sample records about 64,000 clones, 4% to 4.5% being singletons. All patients were untreated before thyroid surgery.

The V gene is TRBV7-2, the J gene TRBJ1-6, with TRBD1 matching over 7 bases. Sequenced sample: blood. The source is a female donor with papillary thyroid cancer or a benign thyroid nodule (not recorded which). Some clones in this sample may be carry-over from other donors' samples. The CDR3 DNA reads as TGTGCCAGCAACCTCCAGGGACAGATGTATTCACCCCTCCACTTT. It is translated as CASNLQGQMYSPLHF.